This is a list of T cell receptor beta chains from one sample in a study of T cells in Graves' hyperthyroidism and ophthalmopathy. MiXCR was run by TCRdb on the multiplex PCR reads, yielding one entry per CDR3 protein. The sample consists of roughly 200,000 distinct CDR3 sequences, about 17% of them appearing once. Sequencing used blood. The source is a man between 35 and 55 years old with Graves' hyperthyroidism. Both conserved end residues are trimmed from each CDR3. The D gene is left open where the match is weak. Expanded clones get a size class; other rows say once, few or many, or leave the size out.

clone size | J gene | D gene | V gene | CDR3 protein
NA | TRBJ2-1 | NA | TRBV7-9 | ASSEQGRNEQF
few | TRBJ2-1 | TRBD2 | TRBV7-9 | ASSLALADMDEQF
many | TRBJ2-3 | NA | TRBV12-3/TRBV12-4 | ASSLSADTDTQY
few | TRBJ2-4 | NA | TRBV6-2/TRBV6-3 | ASSYERIAKNIQY
many | TRBJ2-5 | TRBD2 | TRBV20-1 | SAFSGGAQIETQY
few | TRBJ2-7 | NA | TRBV6-2/TRBV6-3 | ASRESQGAHYEQY
many | TRBJ2-1 | TRBD2 | TRBV27 | ASSFLAGGLNEQF
many | TRBJ2-1 | NA | TRBV11-2 | ASSPTLAGYNEQF
few | TRBJ1-5 | TRBD1 | TRBV3-1 | ASSQGRGRVNQPQH
NA | TRBJ2-5 | NA | TRBV18 | ASSPNGETQY
many | TRBJ2-5 | TRBD2 | TRBV3-1 | ASSPTSGSIQETQY
many | TRBJ2-7 | TRBD1 | TRBV29-1 | SVVRDRGAEQY
many | TRBJ1-1 | NA | TRBV29-1 | SVTTAEAF
many | TRBJ2-1 | TRBD2 | TRBV7-3 | ASSLTSGGRDEQF
many | TRBJ1-2 | TRBD1 | TRBV2 | ASSWDRPSLGYT
many | TRBJ2-5 | NA | TRBV20-1 | SARDPRRDLETQY
many | TRBJ2-5 | TRBD1 | TRBV6-2/TRBV6-3 | ASSPGQGVMGETQY
NA | TRBJ2-7 | NA | TRBV5-1 | ASSLGPGTGVEEQY
many | TRBJ1-6 | TRBD1 | TRBV20-1 | SARPGTGVNSPLH
NA | TRBJ2-1 | NA | TRBV9 | ASSVVGTNNEQF
few | TRBJ1-6 | NA | TRBV20-1 | GARDPDSPLH
NA | TRBJ1-5 | TRBD1 | TRBV27 | ASSPDRGDDQPQH
many | TRBJ2-5 | TRBD1 | TRBV12-3/TRBV12-4 | ASSPDRGRETQY
NA | TRBJ2-1 | TRBD2 | TRBV20-1 | SANRLAGGQNNEQF
once | TRBJ2-3 | TRBD2 | TRBV2 | ASSPGTSGGATDTQY
once | TRBJ1-6 | NA | TRBV19 | ASSMWGANSPLH
NA | TRBJ2-3 | TRBD2 | TRBV19 | ASSSGGAADTQY
NA | TRBJ2-1 | TRBD1 | TRBV9 | ASSAGTGGYTNEQF
NA | TRBJ1-4 | NA | TRBV19 | ASAGSATNEKLF
many | TRBJ1-6 | NA | TRBV11-2 | ASSLGIGGGSPLH
many | TRBJ1-2 | NA | TRBV5-5 | ASSLRQDGYT
NA | TRBJ1-4 | NA | TRBV29-1 | SVKATNEKLF
many | TRBJ2-7 | NA | TRBV6-2/TRBV6-3 | ASSTYGEQY
many | TRBJ2-5 | NA | TRBV6-1 | ASNPGGTLQETQY
few | TRBJ1-1 | NA | TRBV7-9 | ASSLYSGERGAF
many | TRBJ2-1 | TRBD2 | TRBV6-2/TRBV6-3 | ASSYSPTSGGPSSYNEQF
NA | TRBJ2-5 | NA | TRBV6-2/TRBV6-3 | ASSYLHRLTGGETQY
many | TRBJ1-5 | NA | TRBV20-1 | SARDSAGNQPQH
many | TRBJ2-5 | NA | TRBV7-9 | ASSLGPGMGETQY
many | TRBJ1-1 | TRBD1 | TRBV20-1 | SARDIGTERDTAF
NA | TRBJ1-2 | NA | TRBV28 | ASSLQGLGYGYT
few | TRBJ1-4 | TRBD1 | TRBV6-2/TRBV6-3 | ASSFPRTGVRKLF
many | TRBJ1-1 | NA | TRBV6-2/TRBV6-3 | ASSYEVYTEAF
many | TRBJ1-6 | NA | TRBV20-1 | SARALGRVDSPLH
many | TRBJ2-3 | TRBD1 | TRBV27 | ASRTVGTGLEDTQY
many | TRBJ2-3 | TRBD2 | TRBV6-2/TRBV6-3 | ASSYIGTSPRAADTQY
NA | TRBJ2-2 | NA | TRBV30 | AWSWGLPNTGEPF
NA | TRBJ2-7 | TRBD2 | TRBV2 | ASERGAGVQY
NA | TRBJ1-1 | NA | TRBV2 | ASGAEKNTEAF
many | TRBJ2-1 | NA | TRBV20-1 | STSSLQEVYNEQF
many | TRBJ2-5 | NA | TRBV28 | ASSLLGTSGVETQY
NA | TRBJ1-5 | NA | TRBV19 | ASSTQGPNQPQH